This T cell receptor beta chain emerged from a study of cytomegalovirus exposure and HLA in healthy donors. This CDR3 is built from 14 residues. The germline CDR1 and CDR2 sequences are MNHNS and SASEGT. The V and J ends lost 11 bases and 2 bases respectively, with 15 bases between them. Worth noting for this clone: Its antigen remains unknown.

The PCR employed 60 Vbeta primers together with 13 Jbeta primers. Original handling: Tens of millions of unique TCR beta chains, roughly 11 million of them shared, were counted by a later analysis. Libraries were prepared by immunoSEQ multiplex PCR; TCRdb keeps only in-frame clonotypes and omits some of them. V and J calls and clone size follow that table, whereas D and trimming were derived from the DNA. Of about 170,000 clones listed, roughly 80% are singletons. General observations from the study: TCR beta V segments were, for the most part, productive about 90% or about 30% of the time in an earlier analysis.

The TCR originated in a man aged 25-40 years in good health and CMV-seropositive. This chain joins TRBV6-1 and TRBJ2-2; the D gene is possibly TRBD1 (6 bases). Sample: PBMCs. CDR3 sequence (DNA): TGTGCCGTCCTGAGGGGGATCAACACCGGGGAGCTGTTTTTT. The encoded protein is CAVLRGINTGELFF.